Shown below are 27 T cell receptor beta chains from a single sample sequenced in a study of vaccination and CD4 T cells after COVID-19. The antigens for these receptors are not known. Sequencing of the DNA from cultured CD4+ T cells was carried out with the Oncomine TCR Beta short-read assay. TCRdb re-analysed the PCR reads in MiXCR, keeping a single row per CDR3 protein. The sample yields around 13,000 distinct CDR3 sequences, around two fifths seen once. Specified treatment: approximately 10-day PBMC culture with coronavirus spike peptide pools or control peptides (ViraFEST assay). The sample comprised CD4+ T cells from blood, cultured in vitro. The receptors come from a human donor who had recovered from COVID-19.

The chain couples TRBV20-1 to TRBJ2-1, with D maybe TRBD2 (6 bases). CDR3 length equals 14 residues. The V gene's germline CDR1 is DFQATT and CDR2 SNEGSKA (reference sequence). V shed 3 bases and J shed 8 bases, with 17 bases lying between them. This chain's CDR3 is CSASGRGVSDEQFF. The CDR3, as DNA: TGCAGTGCTAGTGGGCGGGGTGTCTCGGATGAGCAGTTCTTC.

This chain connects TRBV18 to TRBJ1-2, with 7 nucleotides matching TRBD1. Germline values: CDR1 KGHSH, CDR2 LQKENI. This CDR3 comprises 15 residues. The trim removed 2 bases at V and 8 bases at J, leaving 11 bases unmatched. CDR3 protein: CASSPSRDRPMGYTF. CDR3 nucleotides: TGTGCCAGCTCACCATCCCGGGACAGACCTATGGGCTACACCTTC.

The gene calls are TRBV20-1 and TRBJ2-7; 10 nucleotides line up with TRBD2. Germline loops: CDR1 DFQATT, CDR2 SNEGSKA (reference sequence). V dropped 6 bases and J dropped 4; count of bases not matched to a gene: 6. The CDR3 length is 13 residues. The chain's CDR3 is CSAPSGSVYEQYF. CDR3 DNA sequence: TGCAGTGCCCCTAGCGGGAGTGTATACGAGCAGTACTTC.

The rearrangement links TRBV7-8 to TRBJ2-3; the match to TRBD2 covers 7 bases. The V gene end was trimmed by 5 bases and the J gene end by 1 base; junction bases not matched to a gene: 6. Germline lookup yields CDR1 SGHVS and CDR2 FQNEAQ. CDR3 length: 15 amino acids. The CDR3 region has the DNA TGTGCCAGCAGCCGCGGGGGTCTTCGCACAGATACGCAGTATTTT. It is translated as CASSRGGLRTDTQYF.

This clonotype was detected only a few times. CDR3 DNA: TGCAGTGCTAGAGATAACAGGGCGGGTGGCTATGGCTACACCTTC. As protein: CSARDNRAGGYGYTF. J is TRBJ1-2 and V is TRBV20-1; D is possibly TRBD1 (6 bases). Germline V gene data show CDR1 as DFQATT and CDR2 as SNEGSKA (reference sequence). This CDR3 has 15 amino acids. V dropped 0 bases and J dropped 4 bases, with 15 bases sitting between them.

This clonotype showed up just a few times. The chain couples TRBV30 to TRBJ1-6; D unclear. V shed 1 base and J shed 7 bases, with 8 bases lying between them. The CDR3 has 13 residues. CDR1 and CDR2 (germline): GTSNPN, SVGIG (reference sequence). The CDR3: CAWSEITNSPLHF. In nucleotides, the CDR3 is TGTGCCTGGAGTGAGATTACCAATTCACCCCTCCACTTT.

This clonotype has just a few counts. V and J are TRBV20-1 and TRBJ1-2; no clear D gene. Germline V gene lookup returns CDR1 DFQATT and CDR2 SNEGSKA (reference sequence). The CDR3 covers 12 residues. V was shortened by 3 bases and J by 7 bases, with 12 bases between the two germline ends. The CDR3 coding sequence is TGCAGTGCTAGCGGCCCGTTGGGTGGCTACACCTTC. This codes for CSASGPLGGYTF.

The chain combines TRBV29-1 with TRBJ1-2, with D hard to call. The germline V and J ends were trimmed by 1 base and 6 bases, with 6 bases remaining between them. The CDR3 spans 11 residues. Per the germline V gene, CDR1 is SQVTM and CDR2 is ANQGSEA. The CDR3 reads CSVEGHHGYTF. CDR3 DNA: TGCAGCGTTGAAGGACACCATGGCTACACCTTC.

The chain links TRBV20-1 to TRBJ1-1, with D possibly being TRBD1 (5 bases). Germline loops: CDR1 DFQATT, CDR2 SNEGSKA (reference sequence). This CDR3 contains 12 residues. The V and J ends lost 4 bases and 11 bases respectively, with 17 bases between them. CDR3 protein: CSAKPGGVGAFF. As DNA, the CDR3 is TGCAGTGCTAAACCAGGAGGGGTTGGGGCTTTCTTT.

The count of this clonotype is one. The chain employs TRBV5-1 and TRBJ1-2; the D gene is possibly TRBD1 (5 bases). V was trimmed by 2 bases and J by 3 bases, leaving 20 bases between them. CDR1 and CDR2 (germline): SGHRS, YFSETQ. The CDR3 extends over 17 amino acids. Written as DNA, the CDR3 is TGCGCCAGCAGCTTAGATACGTATGGGGGTCAGGACTATGGCTACACCTTC. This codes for CASSLDTYGGQDYGYTF.

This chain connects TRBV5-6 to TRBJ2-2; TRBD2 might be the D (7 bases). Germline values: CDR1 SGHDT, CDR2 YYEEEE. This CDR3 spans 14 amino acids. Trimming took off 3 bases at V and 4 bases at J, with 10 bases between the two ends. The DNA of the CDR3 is TGTGCCAGCAGCTGGGGGGGGGCCACCGGGGAGCTGTTTTTT. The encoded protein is CASSWGGATGELFF.

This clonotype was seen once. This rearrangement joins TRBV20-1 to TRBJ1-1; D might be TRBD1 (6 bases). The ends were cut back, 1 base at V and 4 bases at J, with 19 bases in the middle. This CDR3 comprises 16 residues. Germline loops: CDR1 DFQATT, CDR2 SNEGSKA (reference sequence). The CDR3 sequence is CSARGVQGLRGTEAFF. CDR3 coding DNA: TGCAGTGCTAGAGGCGTACAGGGCCTAAGGGGCACTGAAGCTTTCTTT.

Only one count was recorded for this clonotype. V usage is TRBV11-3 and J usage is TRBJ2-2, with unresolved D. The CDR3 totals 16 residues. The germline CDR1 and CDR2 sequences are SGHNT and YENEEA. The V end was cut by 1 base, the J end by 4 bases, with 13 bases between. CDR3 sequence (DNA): TGTGCCAGCAGCTTAGGAATCCACTTATTCACCGGGGAGCTGTTTTTT. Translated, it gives CASSLGIHLFTGELFF.

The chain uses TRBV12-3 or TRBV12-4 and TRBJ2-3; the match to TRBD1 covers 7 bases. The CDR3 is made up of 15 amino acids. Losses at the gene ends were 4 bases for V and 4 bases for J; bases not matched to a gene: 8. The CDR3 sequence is CASSSIRQGADTQYF. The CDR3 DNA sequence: TGTGCCAGCAGTTCCATCCGTCAGGGGGCAGATACGCAGTATTTT.

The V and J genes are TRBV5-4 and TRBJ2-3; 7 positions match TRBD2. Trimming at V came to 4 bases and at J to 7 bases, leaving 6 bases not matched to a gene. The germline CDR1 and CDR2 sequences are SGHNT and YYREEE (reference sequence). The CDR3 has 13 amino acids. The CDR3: CASSRGEGYTQYF. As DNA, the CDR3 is TGTGCCAGCAGCCGGGGGGAGGGGTATACGCAGTATTTT.

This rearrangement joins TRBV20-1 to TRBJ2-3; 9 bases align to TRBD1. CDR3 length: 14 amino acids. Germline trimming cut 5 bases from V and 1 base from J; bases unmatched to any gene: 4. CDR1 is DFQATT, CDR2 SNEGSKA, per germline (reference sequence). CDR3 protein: CSAGRQGGTDTQYF. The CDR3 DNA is TGCAGTGCTGGGAGACAGGGGGGCACAGATACGCAGTATTTT.

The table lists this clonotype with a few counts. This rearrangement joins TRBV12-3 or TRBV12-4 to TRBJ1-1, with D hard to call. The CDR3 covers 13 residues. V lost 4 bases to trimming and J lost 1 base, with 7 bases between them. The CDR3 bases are TGTGCCAGCAGTTGGGTGGAGAACACTGAAGCTTTCTTT. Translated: CASSWVENTEAFF.

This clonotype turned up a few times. The CDR3 DNA follows: TGTGCCACCAGTGATTCCGGACAGGGGCAAAATCAGCCCCAGCATTTT. Its translation is CATSDSGQGQNQPQHF. This chain uses TRBV24-1 with TRBJ1-5, with 9 bases that match TRBD1. The CDR3 sequence is 16 residues long. Germline CDR1 is KGHDR and CDR2 is SFDVKD. J gave up 4 bases and V 2 bases, and 5 bases lay outside the gene matches.

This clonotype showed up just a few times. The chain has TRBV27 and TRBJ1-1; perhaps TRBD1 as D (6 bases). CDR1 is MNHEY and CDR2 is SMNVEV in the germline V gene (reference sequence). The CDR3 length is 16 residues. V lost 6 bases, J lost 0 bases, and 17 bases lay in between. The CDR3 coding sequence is TGTGCCAGCAGATTGAGGACAGCCAACATGAACACTGAAGCTTTCTTT. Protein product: CASRLRTANMNTEAFF.

CDR3 sequence (DNA): TGTGCCAGCAGTGGACAGTCAGGTCTGGGTGGCTACACCTTC. It specifies CASSGQSGLGGYTF. The rearrangement joins TRBV12-3 or TRBV12-4 to TRBJ1-2, with D possibly TRBD1 on 6 matching bases. Trimming pared 5 bases from V and 7 bases from J, leaving 17 bases between. The length of the CDR3 is 14 residues.

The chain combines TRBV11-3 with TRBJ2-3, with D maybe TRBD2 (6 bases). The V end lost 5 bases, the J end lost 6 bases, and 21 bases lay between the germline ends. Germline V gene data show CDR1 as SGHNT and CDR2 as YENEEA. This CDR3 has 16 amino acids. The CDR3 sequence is CASSPGGEGYADTQYF. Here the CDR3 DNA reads TGTGCCAGCAGCCCCGGGGGTGAGGGGTACGCGGATACGCAGTATTTT.

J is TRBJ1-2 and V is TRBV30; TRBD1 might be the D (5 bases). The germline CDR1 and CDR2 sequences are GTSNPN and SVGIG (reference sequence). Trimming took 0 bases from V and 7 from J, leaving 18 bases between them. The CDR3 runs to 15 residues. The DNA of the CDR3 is TGTGCCTGGAGTGTACGTAGGGACGCCCAGGCTGGCTACACCTTC. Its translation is CAWSVRRDAQAGYTF. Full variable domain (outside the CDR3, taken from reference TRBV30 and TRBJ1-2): SQTIHQWPATLVQPVGSPLSLECTVEGTSNPNLYWYRQAAGRGLQLLFYSVGIGQISSEVPQNLSASRPQDRQFILSSKKLLLSDSGFYLCAWSVRRDAQAGYTFGSGTRLTVV.

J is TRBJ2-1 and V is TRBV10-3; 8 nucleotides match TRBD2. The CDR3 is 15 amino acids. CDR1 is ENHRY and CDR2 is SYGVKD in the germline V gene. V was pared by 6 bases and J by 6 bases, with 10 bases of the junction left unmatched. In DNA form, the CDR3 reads TGTGCCATCAGGCGGGGGGCTATAATTAGCAATGAGCAGTTCTTC. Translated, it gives CAIRRGAIISNEQFF.

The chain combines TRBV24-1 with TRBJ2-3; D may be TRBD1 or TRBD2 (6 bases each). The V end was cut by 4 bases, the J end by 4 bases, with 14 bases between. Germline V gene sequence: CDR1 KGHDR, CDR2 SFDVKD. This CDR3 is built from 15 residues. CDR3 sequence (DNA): TGTGCCACCAGTGAAGGGGGGCAGGCGGCAGATACGCAGTATTTT. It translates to CATSEGGQAADTQYF.

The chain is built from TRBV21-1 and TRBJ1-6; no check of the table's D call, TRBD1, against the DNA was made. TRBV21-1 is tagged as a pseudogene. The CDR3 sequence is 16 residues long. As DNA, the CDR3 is TGTGCCAGCAGCGGCCAACCAGGACCCTTACCGGGGGCCCTCCACTTT. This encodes CASSGQPGPLPGALHF.

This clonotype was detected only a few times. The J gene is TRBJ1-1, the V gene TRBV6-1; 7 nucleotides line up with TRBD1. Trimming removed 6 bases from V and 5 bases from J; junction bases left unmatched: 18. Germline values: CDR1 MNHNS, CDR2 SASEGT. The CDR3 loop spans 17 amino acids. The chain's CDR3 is CASSRTQTGRTRTEAFF. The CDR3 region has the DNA TGTGCCAGCAGCAGAACACAGACAGGGCGGACAAGGACTGAAGCTTTCTTT.

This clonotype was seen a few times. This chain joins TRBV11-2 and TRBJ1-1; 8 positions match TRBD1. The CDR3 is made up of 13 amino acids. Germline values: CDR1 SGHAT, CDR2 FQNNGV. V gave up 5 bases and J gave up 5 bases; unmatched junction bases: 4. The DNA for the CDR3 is TGTGCCAGCAGCCGGGACAGGCGAACTGAAGCTTTCTTT. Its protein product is CASSRDRRTEAFF. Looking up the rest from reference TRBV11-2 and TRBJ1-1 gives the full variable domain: EAGVAQSPRYKIIEKRQSVAFWCNPISGHATLYWYQQILGQGPKLLIQFQNNGVVDDSQLPKDRFSAERLKGVDSTLKIQPAKLEDSAVYLCASSRDRRTEAFFGQGTRLTVV.